This T cell receptor (beta chain) was sequenced during a study of patients and donors after allogeneic stem cell transplantation. The CDR3 runs 16 residues. Trimming removed 1 base from V and 0 bases from J, with 13 bases in between. The germline gives CDR1 SEHNR, CDR2 FQNEAQ (reference sequence). From the RT-PCR reads, TCRdb called clonotypes with MiXCR, one entry per CDR3 protein. The table shows roughly 960,000 distinct CDR3 sequences, with about a sixth occurring only once. The chain carries TRBV7-9 and TRBJ2-7; no reliable D call. The sequencing sample was made of blood, either unsorted or a sorted T cell fraction (not recorded which). The origin of this receptor is a human donor who was either an allogeneic HSCT recipient or a stem cell or donor lymphocyte infusion donor (not recorded which). It is not recorded whose cells these are; they may come from a transplant donor. Here the CDR3 DNA reads TGTGCCAGCAGCTTAGGGCGCCAGGTTACCTCCTACGAGCAGTACTTC. It codes for CASSLGRQVTSYEQYF.